These 27 T cell receptor beta chains originate from one sample sequenced in a study of immune characterization of retroperitoneal liposarcoma. TCRdb called the PCR reads again in MiXCR, with one record for every CDR3 protein. This sample has around 10,000 distinct CDR3 sequences, with approximately 22% found just once. The sample consisted of blood. These receptors were collected from a female donor with retroperitoneal liposarcoma.

This clonotype was seen many times. This chain joins TRBV27 and TRBJ2-5; TRBD2 aligns across 7 bases. V shed 8 bases, J shed 11 bases, and the junction held 14 bases outside the gene matches. Per germline, CDR1 MNHEY and CDR2 SMNVEV (reference sequence). This CDR3 is 13 amino acids long. As DNA, the CDR3 is TGTGCCAGCGGGATGACTAGCATAGATGAGCAGTACTTC. Translated, it gives CASGMTSIDEQYF.

In nucleotides, the CDR3 is TGTGCCAGCAGCCAAGAAGCGGCATCCCAAGAGACCCAGTACTTC. Encoded protein: CASSQEAASQETQYF. The gene calls are TRBV3-1 and TRBJ2-5; a possible D gene is TRBD2 (5 bases). V was trimmed by 0 bases and J by 1 base, leaving 9 bases between them. The CDR3 is made up of 15 amino acids. CDR1 and CDR2 (germline): LGHDT, YNNKEL (reference sequence).

This clonotype has a handful of counts. The V and J genes are TRBV25-1 and TRBJ2-2; 8 bases map to TRBD1. The CDR3 sequence is 15 residues long. Germline V gene sequence: CDR1 MGHDK, CDR2 SYGVNS. J gave up 5 bases and V 3 bases, and 5 bases lay outside the gene matches. The CDR3 DNA reads TGTGCCAGCAGTGATCCCAGGACAGGGACCGGGGAGCTGTTTTTT. It yields the protein CASSDPRTGTGELFF.

This clonotype has ten or more counts. The chain carries TRBV11-2 and TRBJ2-5; 9 bases align to TRBD1. The J call is in doubt because the DNA end fits TRBJ2-7 better. The germline V gene has CDR1 SGHAT and CDR2 FQNNGV. This CDR3 contains 16 residues. The CDR3: CASSLGSGTGSYEQYF. The CDR3 DNA reads TGTGCCAGCAGCTTAGGTTCCGGGACAGGGAGTTACGAGCAGTACTTC.

This clonotype turned up a few times. This chain links TRBV6-5 with TRBJ2-3; 15 positions agree with TRBD2. Trimming cost V 0 bases and J 0 bases; bases outside gene matches: 4. Per germline, CDR1 MNHEY and CDR2 SVGAGI. This CDR3 contains 19 residues. The CDR3 protein is CASSYSGLAGGGSTDTQYF. In DNA form, the CDR3 reads TGTGCCAGCAGTTACTCGGGACTAGCGGGAGGTGGGAGCACAGATACGCAGTATTTT.

The V call is TRBV6-5, the J call TRBJ1-2, with D uncertain. The CDR3 length is 15 residues. V was trimmed by 2 bases and J by 2 bases, leaving 12 bases between them. Germline CDR1 MNHEY, CDR2 SVGAGI. In nucleotides, the CDR3 is TGTGCCAGCAGTTACGCCGGGGTCAACAACTATGGCTACACCTTC. Its protein is CASSYAGVNNYGYTF.

This clonotype is labeled medium-sized. V and J are TRBV6-5 and TRBJ2-1; 7 nucleotides match TRBD2. Germline V gene lookup returns CDR1 MNHEY and CDR2 SVGAGI. This CDR3 region has 13 residues. The V gene end was trimmed by 2 bases and the J gene end by 9 bases; junction bases not matched to a gene: 4. CDR3: CASSYPASGEQFF. CDR3 coding DNA: TGTGCCAGCAGTTACCCCGCTAGCGGTGAGCAGTTCTTC.

By share, this clonotype ranks as medium-sized. This chain uses TRBV10-1 with TRBJ2-3; no clear D. The V gene's germline CDR1 is WNHNN and CDR2 SYGVQD (reference sequence). Trimming removed 3 bases from V and 2 bases from J, with 9 bases in between. CDR3 size: 14 residues. CDR3 bases: TGCGCCAGCAGTGATGGAGAACCCACAGATACGCAGTATTTT. Protein: CASSDGEPTDTQYF.

The gene calls are TRBV7-3 and TRBJ2-1, with D possibly matching TRBD2 (6 bases). The tail of the sequence fits TRBJ2-7 better, so the J call may be wrong. The V gene's germline CDR1 is SGHTA and CDR2 FQGTGA. This CDR3 region has 15 residues. CDR3 DNA sequence: TGTGCCAGCAGCCCCCGACTAGTTTCGAGTTCGGAGCAGTACTTC. It is translated as CASSPRLVSSSEQYF.

By its share, this clonotype is medium-sized (0.01 to 0.1%). The chain joins TRBV11-3 to TRBJ2-5; D is unresolved. Trimming cost V 5 bases and J 4 bases, with 14 bases left between them. CDR1 and CDR2 from the germline V gene are SGHNT and YENEEA. The CDR3 totals 14 residues. CDR3 residues: CASSLGTRLETQYF. The DNA of the CDR3 is TGTGCCAGCAGCCTGGGTACCAGACTAGAGACCCAGTACTTC.

The genes are TRBV6-5 and TRBJ2-3, with a weak D call TRBD2 (6 bases). V lost 6 bases to trimming and J lost 1 base, with 17 bases between them. Germline CDR1 MNHEY, CDR2 SVGAGI. The CDR3 sequence is 16 residues long. The CDR3 spells CASSLEEGGRTDTQYF. The CDR3 DNA sequence: TGTGCCAGCAGCCTCGAGGAGGGAGGCCGCACAGATACGCAGTATTTT.

V usage is TRBV6-2 or TRBV6-3 and J usage is TRBJ1-6, with D possibly matching TRBD1 (5 bases). Looked up from germline, CDR1 is MNHEY and CDR2 is SVGEGT. The CDR3 is 15 amino acids. Between the trimmed V and J ends, which lost 5 bases and 5 bases, there was a span of 13 bases. The CDR3 protein is CASSLDAGDNSPLHF. The CDR3 DNA sequence: TGTGCCAGCAGTCTAGACGCGGGGGATAATTCACCCCTCCACTTT.

This clonotype has at least ten counts. This chain uses TRBV11-3 with TRBJ2-3; 11 bases fit TRBD2. This CDR3 has 17 amino acids. With V trimmed by 1 base and J by 3 bases, 6 bases remained unmatched. Germline V lookup: CDR1 SGHNT, CDR2 YENEEA. Here the CDR3 DNA reads TGTGCCAGCAGCTTAGCCTTTAGCGGGAGGGGGACAGATACGCAGTATTTT. Translated: CASSLAFSGRGTDTQYF.

The rearrangement uses TRBV4-1 and TRBJ2-1; no clear D. The closer fit of TRBJ2-7 to the DNA end suggests the J call may be wrong. This CDR3 has 14 amino acids. Germline CDR1 and CDR2: MGHRA and YSYEKL. The CDR3: CASSQDIRPDEQYF. The CDR3 DNA follows: TGCGCCAGCAGCCAAGATATTCGGCCGGACGAGCAGTACTTC.

The chain recombines TRBV28 with TRBJ1-1; weak D call: TRBD1 (6 bases). Germline CDR1 and CDR2: MDHEN and SYDVKM. The CDR3 consists of 14 residues. With 6 bases removed from V and 3 bases from J, the gap between germline ends came to 14 bases. The CDR3 sequence: CASRGGQMDTEAFF. The DNA of the CDR3 is TGTGCCAGCAGAGGGGGGCAAATGGACACTGAAGCTTTCTTT.

The chain recombines TRBV27 with TRBJ2-3, with D hard to call. The CDR3 is 12 amino acids. Germline CDR1 and CDR2: MNHEY and SMNVEV (reference sequence). The V gene lost 5 bases and the J gene lost 1 base, with 4 bases spanning the gap. The CDR3 bases are TGTGCCAGCAGTCCTGGCACAGATACGCAGTATTTT. This sequence encodes CASSPGTDTQYF.

The chain links TRBV6-5 to TRBJ1-3; D uncertain. The CDR3 extends over 14 amino acids. V lost 4 bases, J lost 2 bases, and 9 bases lay in between. Germline V gene lookup returns CDR1 MNHEY and CDR2 SVGAGI. The CDR3 reads CASSFTRTGNTIYF. For the CDR3, the DNA is TGTGCCAGCAGTTTCACAAGAACTGGAAACACCATATATTTT.

J is TRBJ1-2 and V is TRBV6-1; 10 positions match TRBD1. Germline CDR1 MNHNS, CDR2 SASEGT. V trimming: 2 bases; J trimming: 6 bases; junction bases outside the gene matches: 12. This CDR3 has 17 amino acids. CDR3 DNA sequence: TGTGCCAGCAGTGAACTCGAGGGACAGGGGTTGGAGGATGGCTACACCTTC. This encodes CASSELEGQGLEDGYTF.

The chain joins TRBV11-2 to TRBJ1-1, with D possibly TRBD1 on 6 matching bases. Germline V gives CDR1 SGHAT, CDR2 FQNNGV. V lost 4 bases and J 6 bases, leaving 12 bases between the germline ends. The CDR3 consists of 13 residues. CDR3 coding DNA: TGTGCCAGCAGCTCCCTACAGGGACCTGAAGCTTTCTTT. Translation gives CASSSLQGPEAFF.

The rearrangement links TRBV7-3 to TRBJ2-1, with D maybe TRBD1 (6 bases). This CDR3 contains 15 residues. The germline CDR1 and CDR2 sequences are SGHTA and FQGTGA. The V end lost 3 bases, the J end lost 8 bases, and 17 bases lay between the germline ends. DNA for the CDR3: TGTGCCAGCAGCTTGGATACAGCAGGGGCGGATGAGCAGTTCTTC. Translating gives CASSLDTAGADEQFF. Full variable domain (rest looked up from reference TRBV7-3 and TRBJ2-1): GAGVSQTPSNKVTEKGKYVELRCDPISGHTALYWYRQSLGQGPEFLIYFQGTGAADDSGLPNDRFFAVRPEGSVSTLKIQRTERGDSAVYLCASSLDTAGADEQFFGPGTRLTVL.

The genes are TRBV6-1 and TRBJ2-1, with 8 bases lining up with TRBD2. Germline CDR1 is MNHNS and CDR2 is SASEGT. The CDR3 runs to 16 residues. V lost 5 bases and J lost 10; bases outside the gene matches: 16. CDR3 region: CASSRTGTRGDYEQFF. As DNA, the CDR3 is TGTGCCAGCAGTCGTACCGGGACTAGGGGAGATTACGAGCAGTTCTTC.

The gene calls are TRBV7-2 and TRBJ2-1; 10 bases line up with TRBD2. The J call may be in error: the DNA end matches TRBJ2-7 better. The CDR3 consists of 15 residues. Per the germline V gene, CDR1 is SGHTA and CDR2 is FQGNSA. CDR3 nucleotides: TGTGCCAGCAGCTCTAGGTCTAGCGGGAGCAATGAGCAGTACTTC. Encoded protein: CASSSRSSGSNEQYF.

The V and J genes are TRBV9 and TRBJ2-5; unclear D gene. The germline gives CDR1 SGDLS, CDR2 YYNGEE. The CDR3 has 14 amino acids. Trimming took 3 bases from V and 0 from J, leaving 9 bases between them. The CDR3 DNA sequence: TGTGCCAGCAGCGCCCACGGACACCAAGAGACCCAGTACTTC. This encodes CASSAHGHQETQYF.

In its sample, this clonotype was seen a few times. This chain joins TRBV6-5 and TRBJ2-5; possibly TRBD1 for D (5 bases). The J call may be in error: the DNA end matches TRBJ2-7 better. The CDR3 length is 15 residues. The germline gives CDR1 MNHEY, CDR2 SVGAGI. The CDR3 bases are TGTGCCAGCAGTTACTCGATGGCAGGGACCTACGAGCAGTACTTC. Protein sequence: CASSYSMAGTYEQYF.

In the case of this clonotype: The junction does not match germline at one end; this may be a read error. This rearrangement joins TRBV6-1 to TRBJ2-1, with D perhaps matching TRBD2 (5 bases). This CDR3 region has 16 residues. Germline assignment: CDR1 MNHNS and CDR2 SASEGT. The CDR3 DNA reads TGTGCCAGCAGTGACGAATGTAGCGTCTCCTACAATGAGCAGTTGTTC. Translated: CASSDECSVSYNEQLF.

CDR3 nucleotides: TGTGCCAGCAGCTTAGAGGACAGGGATTCCTACGAGCAGTACTTC. Protein sequence: CASSLEDRDSYEQYF. The chain recombines TRBV11-3 with TRBJ2-5, with TRBD1 matching over 8 bases. With the DNA end fitting TRBJ2-7 better, the J assignment may be wrong. Germline V gene lookup returns CDR1 SGHNT and CDR2 YENEEA. There are 15 residues in the CDR3.

This clonotype qualifies as medium-sized. J is TRBJ2-7 and V is TRBV11-3; tentative D call: TRBD1 (6 bases). The CDR3 is made up of 13 amino acids. The ends were cut back, 11 bases at V and 0 bases at J, with 14 bases in the middle. Germline V lookup: CDR1 SGHNT, CDR2 YENEEA. CDR3 in DNA: TGTGCCCCACTCGGGACATTCTCCTACGAGCAGTACTTC. Residues: CAPLGTFSYEQYF.